This is a list of T cell receptor beta chains from one sample in a study of patients and donors after allogeneic stem cell transplantation. TCRdb fed the RT-PCR reads into MiXCR, producing one record per CDR3 protein. This sample yields some 880,000 distinct CDR3 sequences, of which roughly 18% are seen a single time; 6% belongs to the top ten. The material sequenced was blood, either unsorted or a sorted T cell fraction (not recorded which). The source of these receptors is a human donor who was either an allogeneic HSCT recipient or a stem cell or donor lymphocyte infusion donor (not recorded which). It is not recorded whose cells these are; they may come from a transplant donor. Both conserved end residues are part of each CDR3. The D gene is left open where the match is weak. The size entry is marked missing in some rows and otherwise reads once, few, many or a size class.

TRBV6-5	.	.	TRBJ2-3	CASSYSALTTDTQYF	TGTGCCAGCAGTTACTCGGCCTTAACCACAGATACGCAGTATTTT
TRBV5-6	.	many	TRBJ1-1	CASSLGQIMNTEAFF	TGTGCCAGCAGCTTGGGACAGATCATGAACACTGAAGCTTTCTTT
TRBV12-3/TRBV12-4	.	few	TRBJ1-1	CASSLRGRQSDTEAFF	TGTGCCAGCAGTCTAAGGGGAAGACAGTCCGACACTGAAGCTTTCTTT
TRBV5-1	.	many	TRBJ1-2	CASSLTASNYGYTF	TGCGCCAGCAGCTTGACGGCCTCTAACTATGGCTACACCTTC
TRBV20-1	TRBD1	.	TRBJ2-7	CSAPTGTGKYEQYF	TGCAGTGCTCCTACCGGGACAGGGAAATACGAGCAGTACTTC
TRBV4-1	TRBD2	.	TRBJ2-1	CASCPGTSGNEQFF	TGCGCCAGCTGCCCCGGGACTAGCGGTAATGAGCAGTTCTTC
TRBV7-3	TRBD1	.	TRBJ1-1	CASSSLGQGAELGTEAFF	TGTGCCAGCAGCTCCCTGGGACAGGGGGCTGAGTTAGGCACTGAAGCTTTCTTT
TRBV20-1	.	.	TRBJ2-1	CSARESRSPYNEQFF	TGCAGTGCTAGAGAGTCTAGATCACCCTACAATGAGCAGTTCTTC
TRBV14	TRBD2	few	TRBJ2-1	CASSQQGLAGGRYNEQFF	TGTGCCAGCAGCCAACAGGGACTAGCGGGAGGGCGATACAATGAGCAGTTCTTC
TRBV12-3/TRBV12-4	.	few	TRBJ2-5	CASSLALSVGAQETQYF	TGTGCCAGCAGTTTAGCGCTCTCAGTGGGGGCGCAAGAGACCCAGTACTTC
TRBV14	.	.	TRBJ2-3	CASSRIPLPGMSDTQYF	TGTGCCAGCAGCCGCATACCATTGCCAGGGATGTCGGATACGCAGTATTTT